This T cell receptor beta chain was identified in a study of T cell repertoires in cytomegalovirus infection. One entry per CDR3 protein, called by TCRdb with MiXCR from the reads. The sample has about 310,000 distinct CDR3 sequences, roughly 15% seen once. Study-wide results and caveats: HLA-C-restricted TCR beta clonotypes specific for CMV led the ex vivo response.

Trimming shortened V by 7 bases and J by 4 bases, and 15 bases separated the two germline ends. The germline V gene has CDR1 SNHLY and CDR2 FYNNEI. The CDR3 is 14 residues long. This clonotype was seen a handful of times. Antigen unknown. Sequencing was performed on PBMCs. The clonotype comes from a human donor in good health (CMV status not recorded). Some clones in this sample may be carry-over from other donors' samples. The rearrangement links TRBV2 to TRBJ2-3; tentative D call: TRBD2 (8 bases). CDR3 coding DNA: TGTGCCAGCAAAAAGCGGGGGACAGCAGATACGCAGTATTTT. Its translation is CASKKRGTADTQYF.